This T cell receptor (beta chain) was found in a study of T cells in women clearing cervical HPV infection. The wider study: Control women cleared a single incident HPV16 infection within 12 months. Blood came at first lesion visit for cases, post-clearance for controls.

This CDR3 spans 15 amino acids. The V and J ends lost 5 bases and 5 bases, in that order; junction bases with no gene match: 5. The germline CDR1 and CDR2 sequences are SGHAT and FQNNGV. Libraries were prepared by immunoSEQ multiplex PCR; TCRdb keeps only in-frame clonotypes and omits some of them. In all, the sample yields about 8,400 clones. With respect to this clone: The CDR3 is cut off 3 residues early in the read; its end comes from the germline J gene.

This receptor was taken from a woman between 18 and 70 years old with a cervical HPV16 infection that either progressed to CIN3+ or cleared (not recorded which). The material sequenced was blood buffy coat. V and J are TRBV11-2 and TRBJ2-2; 10 nucleotides align to TRBD1. The CDR3 sequence: CASSKTGGETGELFF. CDR3 bases read: TGTGCCAGCAGCAAGACAGGGGGCGAGACCGGGGAG.